The T cell receptor beta chain described here comes from a study of spatial heterogeneity in lung cancer. The wider study: In tumor regions TCR transcript counts correlated strongly with a matched bulk RNA-seq T cell module score. Each distinct TCR and UMI combination averaged more than ten appearances in raw reads. Whole-study results and caveats: Higher tumor mutation counts went along with higher counts of expanded intratumoral alpha and beta TCRs.

The CDR3 consists of 12 residues. Per the germline V gene, CDR1 is DFQATT and CDR2 is SNEGSKA (reference sequence). Deletions cut 6 bases from V and 8 bases from J, with 14 bases between. As to this clonotype: The antigen remains undetermined.

Documented time point: sample taken at primary tumor resection. Sequencing of whole RNA from tumor, nontumor lung or frozen PBMC involved no sorting. Carried by each TCR cDNA molecule was a unique molecular identifier. Using its own MiXCR run on the 5' RACE reads, TCRdb lists one record per CDR3 protein. The sample has roughly 8,000 distinct CDR3 sequences; more than 9% are singletons. The chain uses TRBV20-1 and TRBJ2-1; D could derive from TRBD1 or TRBD2 (7 bases each). The TCR originated in a male donor with early-stage non-small cell lung cancer. The sequences come from lung tumor tissue, collected at surgery. CDR3: CSAPGRGHEQFF. In DNA form, the CDR3 reads TGCAGTGCACCAGGGAGGGGGCATGAGCAGTTCTTC.